Below are 9 T cell receptor beta chains sequenced from a single sample in a study of T cell clones after liver transplantation. Produced via immunoSEQ multiplex PCR; TCRdb's table is partial and in-frame only. The table has fewer than 110,000 clones, about 88% seen once. The specimen comprised CD4+ T cells from blood, sampled approximately 43 months after liver transplant. Every receptor here comes from a human patient who received a liver transplant. The graft donor may have contributed some T cells.

The gene calls are TRBV4-3 and TRBJ2-2; possible D gene TRBD1, 5 bases. Germline V CDR1 and CDR2: LGHNA, YSLEER. V shed 1 base and J shed 1 base, with 10 bases lying between them. The length of the CDR3 is 16 residues. The CDR3 coding sequence is TGCGCCAGCAGCCAAGCCGCAGGGCGGAACACCGGGGAGCTGTTTTTT. This codes for CASSQAAGRNTGELFF.

The DNA of the CDR3 is TGCAGCGTGGAGGGACAGGTGGATGGCTACACCTTC. This translates into CSVEGQVDGYTF. The V and J genes are TRBV29-1 and TRBJ1-2, with TRBD1 identical over 8 bases. Germline V gene sequence: CDR1 SQVTM, CDR2 ANQGSEA. This CDR3 is built from 12 residues. V shed 6 bases, J shed 6 bases, and the junction held 6 bases outside the gene matches.

This clone has just a few counts. The chain recombines TRBV9 with TRBJ2-2; 12 bases are a match to TRBD2. The CDR3 contains 17 residues. V shed 3 bases, J shed 4 bases, and the junction held 7 bases outside the gene matches. In germline, CDR1 is SGDLS, CDR2 YYNGEE. CDR3 in DNA: TGTGCCAGCAGCGCTAGCGGGGGGGCTCGAATCACCGGGGAGCTGTTTTTT. This encodes CASSASGGARITGELFF.

CDR3 nucleotides: TGCAGCGTTGAGGGCAGGGGAGCGGAAAAACTGTTTTTT. Residues: CSVEGRGAEKLFF. V and J are TRBV29-1 and TRBJ1-4; D perhaps matches TRBD1 (6 bases). This CDR3 is built from 13 residues. V lost 3 bases to trimming and J lost 8 bases, with 13 bases between them. The germline gives CDR1 SQVTM, CDR2 ANQGSEA. Full variable domain (remainder filled in from reference TRBV29-1 and TRBJ1-4): SAVISQKPSRDICQRGTSLTIQCQVDSQVTMMFWYRQQPGQSLTLIATANQGSEATYESGFVIDKFPISRPNLTFSTLTVSNMSPEDSSIYLCSVEGRGAEKLFFGSGTQLSVL.

V usage is TRBV18 and J usage is TRBJ2-2, with D possibly TRBD1 on 6 matching bases. CDR3 length equals 14 residues. Germline values: CDR1 KGHSH, CDR2 LQKENI. V dropped 0 bases and J dropped 14 bases, with 16 bases sitting between them. The CDR3 reads CASSPPTGKVGLFF. DNA of the CDR3: TGTGCCAGCTCACCACCGACAGGCAAAGTGGGACTGTTTTTT.

The genes are TRBV7-2 and TRBJ2-7, with TRBD2 identical over 7 bases. V lost 5 bases and J lost 10; bases outside the gene matches: 8. The CDR3 is 12 residues long. The germline CDR1 and CDR2 sequences are SGHTA and FQGNSA. The CDR3 DNA sequence: TGTGCCAGCAGCGCGACTAGCTCCTTCCAGTACTTC. It encodes CASSATSSFQYF.

The V gene is TRBV14, the J gene TRBJ1-6, with D maybe TRBD1 (5 bases). V was pared by 1 base and J by 5 bases, with 15 bases between. Germline CDR1 reads SGHDN; CDR2 reads FVKESK. There are 17 residues in the CDR3. The CDR3 DNA follows: TGTGCCAGCAGCCAAGTCGAGGGACGTATCCATAATTCACCCCTCCACTTT. Translated, it gives CASSQVEGRIHNSPLHF. Full variable domain (outside the CDR3, taken from reference TRBV14 and TRBJ1-6): EAGVTQFPSHSVIEKGQTVTLRCDPISGHDNLYWYRRVMGKEIKFLLHFVKESKQDESGMPNNRFLAERTGGTYSTLKVQPAELEDSGVYFCASSQVEGRIHNSPLHFGNGTRLTVT.

In the case of this clone: Germline and junction disagree at one end, which may indicate a read error. V usage is TRBV18 and J usage is TRBJ2-4; tentatively, D is TRBD1 or TRBD2 (5 bases each). Germline-derived CDR1 and CDR2 are KGHSH and LQKENI. The length of the CDR3 is 16 residues. CDR3 region: CASSPRDRITKSIQYF. The CDR3 bases are TGTGCCAGCTCGCCACGGGACCGCATCACAAAAAGCATTCAGTACTTC.

The rearrangement links TRBV4-3 to TRBJ1-1, with D maybe TRBD1 (6 bases). Germline V gives CDR1 LGHNA, CDR2 YSLEER. The CDR3 is made up of 14 amino acids. V lost 8 bases and J lost 1, with 14 bases in between. CDR3 residues: CASSQGFANTEAFF. The DNA of the CDR3 is TGCGCCAGCTCGCAGGGGTTTGCGAACACTGAAGCTTTCTTT.